This TCR beta chain emerged from a study of vaccination effects on CD4 cells after COVID-19. The trim removed 4 bases at V and 2 bases at J, leaving 2 bases unmatched. The CDR3 is 15 residues long. Germline assignment: CDR1 SNHLY and CDR2 FYNNEI. Worth noting for this clone: Its specificity is not known.

When more than 9 days of culture had elapsed, CD4+ T cells were isolated. Vaccine administered to participants consisted of two doses of either BNT162b2 or mRNA-1273. TCRdb's copy holds only in-frame clones and misses some; the assay was immunoSEQ multiplex PCR. Counted here are approximately 29,000 clones, 70% to 75% occurring once; the ten biggest clones make up under 15%. This specimen consisted of CD4+ T cells from PBMCs cultured without peptide, obtained after COVID-19 vaccination. The chain has TRBV2 and TRBJ1-6, with TRBD1 matching over 7 bases. The receptor comes from a human donor who received a COVID-19 vaccine. CDR3 loop: CASSAGGAYNSPLHF. In nucleotides, the CDR3 is TGTGCCAGCAGTGCAGGGGGTGCCTATAATTCACCCCTCCACTTT.